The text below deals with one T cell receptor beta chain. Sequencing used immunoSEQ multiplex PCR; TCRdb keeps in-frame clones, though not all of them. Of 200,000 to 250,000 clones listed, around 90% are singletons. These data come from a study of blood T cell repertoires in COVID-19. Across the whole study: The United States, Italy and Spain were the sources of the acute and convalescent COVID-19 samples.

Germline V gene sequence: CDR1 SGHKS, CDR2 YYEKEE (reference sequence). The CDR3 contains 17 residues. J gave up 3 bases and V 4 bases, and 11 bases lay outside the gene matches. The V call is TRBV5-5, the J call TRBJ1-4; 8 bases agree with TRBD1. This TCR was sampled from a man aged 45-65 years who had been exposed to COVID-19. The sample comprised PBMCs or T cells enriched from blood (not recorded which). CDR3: CASSEGQGWLANEKLFF. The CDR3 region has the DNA TGTGCCAGCAGCGAAGGACAGGGATGGTTGGCTAATGAAAAACTGTTTTTT.